The 9 T cell receptor beta chains reported below all come from one sample, sequenced in a study of T cell repertoires in cytomegalovirus infection. MiXCR, run by TCRdb on the reads, gives a single entry per CDR3 protein. Of approximately 320,000 distinct CDR3 sequences detected, 9.5% appear once; the ten largest clones hold approximately 4.7%. Sequencing used PBMCs. All receptors come from a human donor in good health (CMV status not recorded). Some clones in this sample may be carry-over from other donors' samples.

This clonotype was recorded at least ten times. The chain carries TRBV7-6 and TRBJ1-1, with D possibly matching TRBD1 (6 bases). The CDR3 is made up of 14 amino acids. Germline V gene data show CDR1 as SGHVS and CDR2 as FNYEAQ. V shed 3 bases and J shed 1 base, with 9 bases lying between them. The CDR3 protein is CASSFSRGNTEAFF. CDR3 nucleotide sequence: TGTGCCAGCAGCTTTTCCAGGGGGAACACTGAAGCTTTCTTT.

This clonotype was recorded many times. CDR3 bases: TGTGCCAGCAGCTTAGCGGGACAGCCTAATGAAAAACTGTTTTTT. Translating gives CASSLAGQPNEKLFF. V gene TRBV7-2 combines with J gene TRBJ1-4, with 7 bases that match TRBD1. V lost 0 bases, J lost 3 bases, and 1 base stayed unmatched. Germline lookup yields CDR1 SGHTA and CDR2 FQGNSA. The CDR3 is 15 amino acids. The full variable domain, completed using reference TRBV7-2 and TRBJ1-4, is GAGVSQSPSNKVTEKGKDVELRCDPISGHTALYWYRQSLGQGLEFLIYFQGNSAPDKSGLPSDRFSAERTGGSVSTLTIQRTQQEDSAVYLCASSLAGQPNEKLFFGSGTQLSVL.

This clonotype was seen at least ten times. The chain employs TRBV7-9 and TRBJ2-1; 9 bases align to TRBD2. The CDR3 sequence is 17 residues long. V shed 4 bases, J shed 6 bases, and the junction held 13 bases outside the gene matches. The V gene's germline CDR1 is SEHNR and CDR2 FQNEAQ (reference sequence). In DNA, the CDR3 is TGTGCCAGCAGCTCCCTACCCCCGGGACTAGCAGGCAATGAGCAGTTCTTC. Its protein product is CASSSLPPGLAGNEQFF. Full variable domain (outside the CDR3, taken from reference TRBV7-9 and TRBJ2-1): DTGVSQNPRHKITKRGQNVTFRCDPISEHNRLYWYRQTLGQGPEFLTYFQNEAQLEKSRLLSDRFSAERPKGSFSTLEIQRTEQGDSAMYLCASSSLPPGLAGNEQFFGPGTRLTVL.

The table lists this clonotype with a few counts. The chain links TRBV6-5 to TRBJ1-4; D gene unclear. V was cut by 2 bases and J by 8 bases, with 18 bases left in between. The germline CDR1 and CDR2 sequences are MNHEY and SVGAGI. CDR3 length equals 16 residues. The DNA for the CDR3 is TGTGCCAGCAGTTACCCGCCGACGGTAGAGACAGAAAAACTGTTTTTT. Amino acid sequence: CASSYPPTVETEKLFF.

This clonotype has a handful of counts. At one of its ends the junction is not consistent with the germline gene, which may arise from a read error. The chain joins TRBV27 to TRBJ2-2; D gene uncertain. CDR3 length: 17 residues. Germline loops: CDR1 MNHEY, CDR2 SMNVEV (reference sequence). In DNA form, the CDR3 reads TGTGCCGGCAGTGTCACTCGTACTCCTGGGGACACCGGGGAGCTGTTTTTT. Translated: CAGSVTRTPGDTGELFF.

This clonotype was counted ten times or more. The CDR3 nucleotides read TGCAGTGCTAGAGATGTGTCCGGGGCCCATGAGCAGTTCTTC. Protein product: CSARDVSGAHEQFF. The chain combines TRBV20-1 with TRBJ2-1; D may match TRBD1 or TRBD2 (5 bases each). V lost 0 bases and J lost 8, with 14 bases in between. The CDR3 sequence is 14 residues long. CDR1 is DFQATT and CDR2 is SNEGSKA in the germline V gene (reference sequence).

A word on this clonotype: A much larger clone is a single base away; this may be a read error. The gene calls are TRBV7-9 and TRBJ2-5, with TRBD2 matching 9 bases. This CDR3 is built from 13 residues. Germline-derived CDR1 and CDR2 are SEHNR and FQNEAQ (reference sequence). CDR3 sequence: CANSPGLAETQYF. The CDR3 coding sequence is TGTGCCAACAGCCCGGGACTAGCTGAGACCCAGTACTTC.

This clonotype was observed a handful of times. CDR3 residues: CASSLFGSHQPQHF. The CDR3 DNA reads as TGTGCCAGCAGCTTGTTCGGCAGTCATCAGCCCCAGCATTTT. The V call is TRBV5-4, the J call TRBJ1-5, with no clear D. This CDR3 has 14 residues. V lost 1 base and J lost 5, with 10 bases in between. CDR1 and CDR2 (germline): SGHNT, YYREEE (reference sequence).

With respect to this clonotype: A read error is possible here, since a much larger clone lies one base away. The chain joins TRBV19 to TRBJ2-3; 8 nucleotides line up with TRBD2. This CDR3 comprises 15 residues. Germline assignment: CDR1 LNHDA and CDR2 SQIVND (reference sequence). This CDR3 reads CARSIGSGDADTQYF. The CDR3 nucleotides read TGTGCCAGGAGTATTGGTAGCGGGGACGCAGATACGCAGTATTTT.